Below, 10 T cell receptor beta chains from the same sample are listed, as sequenced in a study of molecular identifiers for immune sequencing clone quantification. From the PCR reads, TCRdb called clonotypes with MiXCR, one entry per CDR3 protein. The table includes about half a million distinct CDR3 sequences, over 20% detected once. Sequenced: naive CD8+ T cells from blood, with Jurkat cell RNA spiked in. The subset: FACS-sorted CD8+CD4-CCR7+CD45RA+ naive T cells. These receptors came from a human donor in good health. Some libraries in this study had Jurkat cell RNA spiked in.

This chain uses TRBV20-1 with TRBJ2-7, with D tentatively TRBD1 (6 bases). V shed 0 bases and J shed 2 bases, with 17 bases lying between them. The germline CDR1 and CDR2 sequences are DFQATT and SNEGSKA (reference sequence). This CDR3 has 16 residues. CDR3 amino acids: CSARDFTDRATYEQYF. The CDR3 coding sequence is TGCAGTGCTAGAGATTTCACGGACAGAGCTACCTACGAGCAGTACTTC.

This clonotype appeared a few times. This rearrangement joins TRBV2 to TRBJ1-1, with D unresolved. The CDR3 has 13 residues. V lost 7 bases to trimming and J lost 6 bases, with 15 bases between them. Germline V gene data show CDR1 as SNHLY and CDR2 as FYNNEI. CDR3 bases: TGTGCCAGCAAAAGAGGGTCGCTGCCTGAAGCTTTCTTT. Translated: CASKRGSLPEAFF. The entire variable domain, with the rest obtained from reference TRBV2 and TRBJ1-1, is as follows: EPEVTQTPSHQVTQMGQEVILRCVPISNHLYFYWYRQILGQKVEFLVSFYNNEISEKSEIFDDQFSVERPDGSNFTLKIRSTKLEDSAMYFCASKRGSLPEAFFGQGTRLTVV.

V is TRBV12-3 or TRBV12-4 and J is TRBJ2-4, with 10 bases that match TRBD1. The CDR3 consists of 16 residues. V lost 8 bases, J lost 7 bases, and 14 bases stayed unmatched. Here the CDR3 DNA reads TGTGCCAGCGGCCCAATGACAGGGGGCGCGTGGAACATTCAGTACTTC. Protein: CASGPMTGGAWNIQYF.

This rearrangement joins TRBV7-6 to TRBJ2-5; weak D call: TRBD1 (6 bases). The CDR3 length is 14 residues. Germline CDR1 is SGHVS and CDR2 is FNYEAQ. Trimming took off 10 bases at V and 1 base at J, with 16 bases between the two ends. For the CDR3, the DNA is TGTGCCACAGCGCCAGGGGTGGGCCAAGAGACCCAGTACTTC. This encodes CATAPGVGQETQYF.

The rearrangement joins TRBV7-9 to TRBJ1-1; possibly TRBD1 for D (5 bases). The CDR3 loop spans 15 amino acids. The V gene lost 4 bases and the J gene lost 0 bases, with 12 bases spanning the gap. Per germline, CDR1 SEHNR and CDR2 FQNEAQ (reference sequence). The CDR3 protein is CASSSGGSVNTEAFF. CDR3 nucleotide sequence: TGTGCCAGCAGCTCCGGGGGGTCCGTGAACACTGAAGCTTTCTTT. Looking up the rest from reference TRBV7-9 and TRBJ1-1 gives the full variable domain: DTGVSQNPRHKITKRGQNVTFRCDPISEHNRLYWYRQTLGQGPEFLTYFQNEAQLEKSRLLSDRFSAERPKGSFSTLEIQRTEQGDSAMYLCASSSGGSVNTEAFFGQGTRLTVV.

This clonotype has a count of ten or more. This sequence joins TRBV5-4 and TRBJ2-6, with D tentatively TRBD1 (5 bases). Germline CDR1 reads SGHNT; CDR2 reads YYREEE (reference sequence). The germline V and J ends were trimmed by 5 bases and 2 bases, with 20 bases remaining between them. The CDR3 is made up of 18 amino acids. CDR3 DNA: TGTGCCAGCAGTAGTACCGCAGGGTGGTTGGCTGGGGCCAACGTCCTGACTTTC. Encoded protein: CASSSTAGWLAGANVLTF. Together with reference TRBV5-4 and TRBJ2-6, the CDR3 gives the full variable domain: ETGVTQSPTHLIKTRGQQVTLRCSSQSGHNTVSWYQQALGQGPQFIFQYYREEENGRGNFPPRFSGLQFPNYSSELNVNALELDDSALYLCASSSTAGWLAGANVLTFGAGSRLTVL.

This clonotype was picked up a small number of times. The V and J genes are TRBV4-3 and TRBJ2-7; possible D gene TRBD2, 5 bases. This CDR3 is built from 18 residues. Germline-derived CDR1 and CDR2 are LGHNA and YSLEER. Trimming shortened V by 1 base and J by 0 bases, and 19 bases separated the two germline ends. In DNA form, the CDR3 reads TGCGCCAGCAGCCAAGCTCATCCGCTCCGGGATGTCTCCTACGAGCAGTACTTC. Translated: CASSQAHPLRDVSYEQYF.

The J gene is TRBJ2-1, the V gene TRBV7-9, with 7 bases aligning to TRBD2. Germline CDR1 reads SEHNR; CDR2 reads FQNEAQ (reference sequence). V trimming: 5 bases; J trimming: 5 bases; junction bases outside the gene matches: 6. This CDR3 is built from 14 residues. DNA of the CDR3: TGTGCCAGCAGCCCAAGCGGGGCGAACAATGAGCAGTTCTTC. As protein: CASSPSGANNEQFF.

This clonotype was recorded many times. The gene calls are TRBV7-8 and TRBJ2-1; either TRBD1 or TRBD2 may fit D (6 bases each). Trimming left V 1 base short and J 0 bases short, with 16 bases between. The CDR3 is made up of 18 amino acids. CDR1 and CDR2 (germline): SGHVS, FQNEAQ. This chain's CDR3 is CASSLVMGGPSSYNEQFF. The CDR3 DNA reads as TGTGCCAGCAGCTTAGTCATGGGGGGCCCGAGCTCCTACAATGAGCAGTTCTTC.

In its sample, this clonotype was seen many times. This chain joins TRBV19 and TRBJ1-5; TRBD1 aligns across 10 bases. The CDR3 has 18 residues. Germline V lookup: CDR1 LNHDA, CDR2 SQIVND (reference sequence). The trim removed 6 bases at V and 2 bases at J, leaving 13 bases unmatched. The CDR3 nucleotides are TGTGCCAGTAGAATTACCCGGGACAGGGGCCCCGGCAATCAGCCCCAGCATTTT. This translates into CASRITRDRGPGNQPQHF. Complete variable domain (other parts from reference TRBV19 and TRBJ1-5): DGGITQSPKYLFRKEGQNVTLSCEQNLNHDAMYWYRQDPGQGLRLIYYSQIVNDFQKGDIAEGYSVSREKKESFPLTVTSAQKNPTAFYLCASRITRDRGPGNQPQHFGDGTRLSIL.